This paragraph covers one TCR beta chain sequence. Sampled blood dates from first hyperthyroidism diagnosis, and it precedes any ophthalmopathy symptoms. What was amplified from RNA transcripts were TCR beta CDR3 regions. First-round RT-PCR targeting the TCR CDR3 was performed with the HTBI primer set. TCRdb reanalysed the multiplex PCR reads using MiXCR and keeps one entry per CDR3 protein. The sample yields some 270,000 distinct CDR3 sequences, more than 10% seen once. The data originate from a study of T cells in Graves' hyperthyroidism and ophthalmopathy. This CDR3 is built from 13 residues. Per the germline V gene, CDR1 is SGHDN and CDR2 is FVKESK. Trimming at V came to 5 bases and at J to 4 bases, leaving 3 bases not matched to a gene.

The sequenced material came from blood. The rearrangement uses TRBV14 and TRBJ1-1, with TRBD1 identical over 8 bases. The TCR comes from a woman in her twenties or thirties with Graves' hyperthyroidism that later progressed to Graves' ophthalmopathy. The chain's CDR3 is CASSDRGITEAFF. The CDR3 nucleotides read TGTGCCAGCAGCGACAGGGGTATCACTGAAGCTTTCTTT.